A selection of T cell receptor beta chains follows, all from one sample in a study of T cell responses to AZD1222 COVID-19 vaccine. The data were produced by immunoSEQ multiplex PCR, yet TCRdb's version contains in-frame clones alone and is incomplete. This table holds about 88,000 clones, about nine tenths found once. Sequenced material: peripheral blood, taken on day 0 of AZD1222 vaccination. These receptor sequences come from an adult in good health. CDR3s include the opening cysteine and the closing phenylalanine or tryptophan. Not all rows give a size; the values are once, few, many and, for expanded clones, a class.

clone_size: -; cdr3_length: 15; v_call: TRBV18; j_call: TRBJ2-4; cdr3_aa: CASSRGQLAKNIQYF
clone_size: -; cdr3_length: 15; v_call: TRBV6-5; j_call: TRBJ1-1; cdr3_aa: CASRRGTLTNTEAFF
clone_size: once; cdr3_length: 16; v_call: TRBV14; j_call: TRBJ2-7; cdr3_aa: CASSRGPGQGTYEQYF
clone_size: once; cdr3_length: 16; v_call: TRBV2; j_call: TRBJ1-2; cdr3_aa: CASRDGTGTGGYGYTF
clone_size: -; cdr3_length: 14; v_call: TRBV29-1; j_call: TRBJ2-1; cdr3_aa: CSTRNRDTYNEQFF
clone_size: -; cdr3_length: 14; v_call: TRBV7-9; j_call: TRBJ2-7; cdr3_aa: CASSKLAGSYEQYF
clone_size: -; cdr3_length: 17; v_call: TRBV10-1; j_call: TRBJ2-7; cdr3_aa: CASSESLTGGESSEQYF
clone_size: -; cdr3_length: 15; v_call: TRBV5-1; j_call: TRBJ2-3; cdr3_aa: CASSLGGGLADTQYF
clone_size: -; cdr3_length: 15; v_call: TRBV6-1; j_call: TRBJ1-2; cdr3_aa: CASSDNWGRDYGYTF
clone_size: -; cdr3_length: 15; v_call: TRBV5-4; j_call: TRBJ2-1; cdr3_aa: CASSLADRVLNEQFF
clone_size: -; cdr3_length: 12; v_call: TRBV5-4; j_call: TRBJ2-7; cdr3_aa: CASSSSSYEQYF
clone_size: -; cdr3_length: 14; v_call: TRBV6-5; j_call: TRBJ2-7; cdr3_aa: CASSYWGQTYEQYF
clone_size: -; cdr3_length: 16; v_call: TRBV4-3; j_call: TRBJ2-7; cdr3_aa: CASSQDPGQPTYEQYF
clone_size: -; cdr3_length: 14; v_call: TRBV4-3; j_call: TRBJ1-5; cdr3_aa: CASSRWVGNQPQHF